This T cell receptor beta chain emerged from a study of shared clonotypes between healthy human individuals. Comment on this clone: The antigen remains undetermined.

Measured with immunoSEQ multiplex PCR; TCRdb has only the in-frame clones, and not every one. The top ten hold roughly 1.4% of the sample, which has about a million clones, approximately 72% seen once. Whole-study findings and limits: Generation of non-shared clonotypes was less probable than generation of clonotypes shared by all four donors. The expectation was that sequencing depth would affect clonotype sharing among donors. Shared across a few donors were approximately 5% of the naive CD4 clonotypes.

Donors comprised only Caucasian adults living in Nashville, Tennessee. The sequencing input was memory CD4+ T cells sorted from blood. Sample subset: CD45RA-negative fraction. The sequence was collected from a man in his late teens or twenties in good health.

For the CDR3, the DNA is TGTGCCAGCAGCAGGCAGGGCGCGGGGGGTGGCAATGAGCAGTTCTTC. Translation: CASSRQGAGGGNEQFF. The chain combines TRBV5-8 with TRBJ2-1, with 8 bases aligning to TRBD2. The CDR3 contains 16 residues. Germline CDR1 is SGHTS and CDR2 is YDEGEE. The V and J ends lost 4 bases and 6 bases, in that order; junction bases with no gene match: 12.